One and the same sample provided the 28 T cell receptor beta chains below, sequenced in a study of regulatory T cells in long-lasting Graves disease. Time point defined: newly diagnosed GD, antithyroid drugs for less than 3 months. TCR sequences were obtained from RNA taken from PBMCs. iRepertoire HTBI primers and Arm-PCR of CDR3 regions built TCR beta libraries. TCRdb reanalysed the multiplex PCR reads using MiXCR and keeps one entry per CDR3 protein. The sample consists of hundreds of thousands of distinct CDR3 sequences, 15% to 20% of them appearing once. The same data also went into a second study, on T cells in Graves' hyperthyroidism and ophthalmopathy.

Sequences were derived from peripheral blood mononuclear cells (PBMCs), sampled at new diagnosis, from a patient treated with antithyroid drugs. Receptors were obtained from a woman aged 25-40 years with Graves disease.

The rearrangement links TRBV4-1 to TRBJ1-1; D is ambiguous. Germline V gives CDR1 MGHRA, CDR2 YSYEKL. Trimming removed 0 bases at V and 1 base at J, with 6 bases between. The CDR3 is 14 residues long. The CDR3 DNA follows: TGCGCCAGCAGCCAAGACCCACAGAACACTGAAGCTTTCTTT. It yields the protein CASSQDPQNTEAFF.

Comments on this clonotype: Given the absence of the conserved phenylalanine or tryptophan at the CDR3 end, a read error is likely. The rearrangement uses TRBV5-1 and TRBJ1-5; possible D gene TRBD1, 5 bases. With 2 bases removed from V and 5 bases from J, the gap between germline ends came to 8 bases. The germline gives CDR1 SGHRS, CDR2 YFSETQ. This CDR3 has 13 residues. CDR3 region: CASSLGGDQPQHL. The CDR3 DNA reads TGCGCCAGCAGCTTAGGAGGGGATCAGCCCCAGCATCTT.

This clonotype has a count of ten or more. CDR3 residues: CASSFSGSSTDTQYF. The CDR3 nucleotides are TGTGCCAGCAGCTTTTCTGGGTCGAGCACAGATACGCAGTATTTT. The chain links TRBV12-3 or TRBV12-4 to TRBJ2-3; D is ambiguous. With 6 bases removed from V and 0 bases from J, the gap between germline ends came to 13 bases. The CDR3 runs 15 residues.

At least ten counts were recorded for this clonotype. The V gene is TRBV7-8, the J gene TRBJ2-1, with 9 positions matching TRBD2. V dropped 0 bases and J dropped 7; count of bases not matched to a gene: 10. Germline assignment: CDR1 SGHVS and CDR2 FQNEAQ. The CDR3 has 17 residues. CDR3 in amino acids: CASSLAPGREGWNEQFF. The DNA of the CDR3 is TGTGCCAGCAGCTTAGCCCCTGGGCGGGAGGGTTGGAATGAGCAGTTCTTC.

This clonotype has a count of ten or more. The chain couples TRBV30 to TRBJ1-1, with a weak D call TRBD1 (5 bases). CDR3 length: 11 residues. With 8 bases removed from V and 8 bases from J, the gap between germline ends came to 15 bases. Per germline, CDR1 GTSNPN and CDR2 SVGIG (reference sequence). CDR3 in amino acids: CAVRPGREAFF. The CDR3 nucleotides are TGTGCCGTCCGACCGGGACGAGAAGCTTTCTTT.

As concerns this clonotype: A much bigger clone sits one base away, suggesting this may be a read error. The rearrangement links TRBV6-9 to TRBJ2-1; 10 bases agree with TRBD1. Germline-derived CDR1 and CDR2 are MNHGY and SVAAGI. V trimming: 2 bases; J trimming: 12 bases; junction bases outside the gene matches: 7. This CDR3 spans 14 amino acids. The CDR3 DNA reads as TGTGCCAGCAGTTATGGGACAGGGGCCAAGGGGCAGTTCTTC. Amino acid sequence: CASSYGTGAKGQFF.

This chain uses TRBV9 with TRBJ2-2; D is ambiguous. The ends were cut back, 0 bases at V and 5 bases at J, with 17 bases in the middle. Germline loops: CDR1 SGDLS, CDR2 YYNGEE. The CDR3 loop spans 17 amino acids. DNA of the CDR3: TGTGCCAGCAGCGTAGAGGCACACTTTGTTTTTACCGGGGAGCTGTTTTTT. Translated: CASSVEAHFVFTGELFF.

This clonotype was counted many times. The rearrangement uses TRBV11-2 and TRBJ2-3; D might be TRBD2 (6 bases). Trimming left V 1 base short and J 0 bases short, with 11 bases between. CDR3 size: 16 residues. From germline, CDR1 is SGHAT and CDR2 FQNNGV. The CDR3 here is CASSLVGTSSTDTQYF. The CDR3 bases are TGTGCCAGCAGCTTAGTCGGAACTAGCAGCACAGATACGCAGTATTTT.

With regard to this clonotype: The missing conserved phenylalanine or tryptophan at the end of this CDR3 makes a read error likely. This chain links TRBV6-1 with TRBJ1-1; D remains unclear. The V end was cut by 7 bases, the J end by 6 bases, with 21 bases between. This CDR3 region has 15 residues. From germline, CDR1 is MNHNS and CDR2 SASEGT. The CDR3 sequence is CASTGGHQAFAEAFL. The CDR3 DNA reads TGTGCCAGCACCGGTGGGCATCAAGCGTTCGCTGAAGCTTTCCTT.

Comment on this clonotype: This likely comes from a read error, as the CDR3 has no conserved phenylalanine or tryptophan at its end. The CDR3 sequence: CATSRGGGYGYTL. CDR3 sequence (DNA): TGTGCCACCAGCAGAGGCGGGGGCTATGGCTACACCCTC. V gene TRBV15 combines with J gene TRBJ1-2; D is perhaps TRBD1 (5 bases). The V and J ends lost 1 base and 4 bases respectively, with 7 bases between them. The germline V gene encodes CDR1 LNHNV and CDR2 YYDKDF (reference sequence). CDR3 length: 13 residues.

This sequence joins TRBV7-3 and TRBJ2-1; 8 bases are shared with TRBD2. This CDR3 is built from 15 residues. Per germline, CDR1 SGHTA and CDR2 FQGTGA. The V and J ends lost 2 bases and 3 bases, in that order; junction bases with no gene match: 3. The CDR3 reads CASSLLAGNYNEQFF. The CDR3 DNA reads as TGTGCCAGCAGCTTATTAGCGGGGAACTACAATGAGCAGTTCTTC.

This clonotype was recorded many times. The V gene is TRBV28, the J gene TRBJ1-3; D not certain. CDR3 length equals 15 residues. V was clipped by 4 bases and J by 4 bases, with 14 bases between them. CDR1 and CDR2 from the germline V gene are MDHEN and SYDVKM. The CDR3 loop is CASSSPEIMGNTIYF. The CDR3 DNA reads as TGTGCCAGCAGTTCCCCAGAGATTATGGGAAACACCATATATTTT.

This clonotype was detected many times. The chain uses TRBV11-2 and TRBJ2-7; 8 bases map to TRBD1. This CDR3 contains 14 residues. CDR1 is SGHAT and CDR2 is FQNNGV in the germline V gene. V gave up 4 bases and J gave up 4 bases; unmatched junction bases: 6. CDR3 amino acids: CASSSNRGKYEQYF. CDR3 nucleotide sequence: TGTGCCAGCAGCTCAAACAGGGGGAAGTACGAGCAGTACTTC. Drawing the rest from reference TRBV11-2 and TRBJ2-7, the complete variable domain is EAGVAQSPRYKIIEKRQSVAFWCNPISGHATLYWYQQILGQGPKLLIQFQNNGVVDDSQLPKDRFSAERLKGVDSTLKIQPAKLEDSAVYLCASSSNRGKYEQYFGPGTRLTVT.

This clonotype has a handful of counts. The chain carries TRBV6-1 and TRBJ2-1; D possibly corresponds to TRBD2 (5 bases). V dropped 0 bases and J dropped 7 bases, with 16 bases sitting between them. Germline CDR1 and CDR2: MNHNS and SASEGT. This CDR3 contains 16 residues. The CDR3 spells CASSEAWVPGRNEQFF. The CDR3 nucleotides are TGTGCCAGCAGTGAAGCGTGGGTCCCGGGAAGAAATGAGCAGTTCTTC.

This clonotype was observed many times. The chain uses TRBV6-5 and TRBJ2-7, with D tentatively TRBD2 (5 bases). The V and J ends lost 0 bases and 0 bases respectively, with 15 bases between them. The CDR3 consists of 17 residues. Germline CDR1 and CDR2: MNHEY and SVGAGI. CDR3 sequence: CASSYSILSGSSYEQYF. In DNA form, the CDR3 reads TGTGCCAGCAGTTACTCGATACTCAGTGGGAGCTCCTACGAGCAGTACTTC.

The gene calls are TRBV9 and TRBJ2-2, with TRBD2 matching 9 bases. The germline gives CDR1 SGDLS, CDR2 YYNGEE. This CDR3 region has 16 residues. V was pared by 2 bases and J by 0 bases, with 2 bases of the junction left unmatched. CDR3 sequence: CASSVLAGSNTGELFF. CDR3 in DNA: TGTGCCAGCAGCGTTCTAGCGGGATCGAACACCGGGGAGCTGTTTTTT. Together with reference TRBV9 and TRBJ2-2, the CDR3 gives the full variable domain: DSGVTQTPKHLITATGQRVTLRCSPRSGDLSVYWYQQSLDQGLQFLIQYYNGEERAKGNILERFSAQQFPDLHSELNLSSLELGDSALYFCASSVLAGSNTGELFFGEGSRLTVL.

This clonotype was seen more than once but under ten times. The V call is TRBV30, the J call TRBJ1-1; 7 positions agree with TRBD1. Germline lookup yields CDR1 GTSNPN and CDR2 SVGIG (reference sequence). After removal of 5 bases from V and 4 bases from J, the junction contained 7 bases not matched to a gene. The CDR3 has 13 amino acids. The CDR3 loop is CAWSEGAPTEAFF. The CDR3 DNA follows: TGTGCCTGGTCGGAGGGGGCCCCCACTGAAGCTTTCTTT.

This clonotype was counted a few times. This chain links TRBV5-1 with TRBJ2-2; TRBD1 aligns across 7 bases. CDR1 is SGHRS and CDR2 is YFSETQ in the germline V gene. The CDR3 is made up of 14 amino acids. Trimming took 4 bases from V and 4 from J; bases not matched to a gene: 4. CDR3 sequence (DNA): TGCGCCAGCAGCATGGACAGGATCACCGGGGAGCTGTTTTTT. It specifies CASSMDRITGELFF.

This sequence joins TRBV29-1 and TRBJ1-1, with TRBD1 as a possible D gene (5 bases). The germline V gene encodes CDR1 SQVTM and CDR2 ANQGSEA. Trimming pared 4 bases from V and 12 bases from J, leaving 12 bases between. This CDR3 spans 10 amino acids. Here the CDR3 reads CSVVEGSSFF. The CDR3 DNA reads TGCAGCGTTGTAGAGGGGAGCTCTTTCTTT.

This clonotype was counted ten times or more. The rearrangement uses TRBV7-2 and TRBJ1-5; D unclear. Germline V CDR1 and CDR2: SGHTA, FQGNSA. V lost 4 bases, J lost 3 bases, and 10 bases lay in between. The CDR3 totals 14 residues. The CDR3 sequence is CASSSAGLNQPQHF. The CDR3 nucleotides are TGTGCCAGCAGCTCCGCTGGGCTCAATCAGCCCCAGCATTTT.

This clonotype was detected ten times or more. The chain links TRBV20-1 to TRBJ1-1; D is ambiguous. This CDR3 has 11 residues. Trimming shortened V by 3 bases and J by 6 bases, and 8 bases separated the two germline ends. Germline V lookup: CDR1 DFQATT, CDR2 SNEGSKA (reference sequence). The CDR3 DNA sequence: TGCAGTGCTAGGGACGTCCCTGAAGCTTTCTTT. Its protein is CSARDVPEAFF.

The chain joins TRBV27 to TRBJ2-1; 7 bases line up with TRBD2. CDR1 and CDR2 from the germline V gene are MNHEY and SMNVEV (reference sequence). V was pared by 4 bases and J by 0 bases, with 18 bases of the junction left unmatched. There are 20 residues in the CDR3. The CDR3 DNA sequence: TGTGCCAGCAGTTACTCGGGGACTACCGCCCCTCTGAGCTCCTACAATGAGCAGTTCTTC. Translation gives CASSYSGTTAPLSSYNEQFF.

Only a few counts were recorded for this clonotype. The genes are TRBV7-9 and TRBJ2-5; tentatively, D is TRBD1 (5 bases). V gave up 3 bases and J gave up 3 bases, with 11 bases separating them. This CDR3 spans 14 amino acids. Germline V gives CDR1 SEHNR, CDR2 FQNEAQ (reference sequence). DNA of the CDR3: TGTGCCAGCAGCTTGAGGACACTGGAAGAGACCCAGTACTTC. It codes for CASSLRTLEETQYF. Drawing the rest from reference TRBV7-9 and TRBJ2-5, the complete variable domain is DTGVSQNPRHKITKRGQNVTFRCDPISEHNRLYWYRQTLGQGPEFLTYFQNEAQLEKSRLLSDRFSAERPKGSFSTLEIQRTEQGDSAMYLCASSLRTLEETQYFGPGTRLLVL.

This clonotype has just a few counts. This chain uses TRBV20-1 with TRBJ2-7, with 9 bases matching TRBD1. Germline V CDR1 and CDR2: DFQATT, SNEGSKA (reference sequence). The CDR3 loop spans 14 amino acids. V shed 2 bases, J shed 3 bases, and the junction held 5 bases outside the gene matches. The CDR3 DNA reads TGCAGTGCTAGAAGGACAGGGGCCGTCTACGAGCAGTACTTC. This sequence encodes CSARRTGAVYEQYF.

This clonotype was picked up many times. The chain carries TRBV5-6 and TRBJ2-3, with D uncertain. V lost 5 bases, J lost 4 bases, and 8 bases lay in between. The CDR3 has 12 amino acids. Germline lookup yields CDR1 SGHDT and CDR2 YYEEEE. The CDR3: CASRYEPDTQYF. The DNA for the CDR3 is TGTGCCAGCAGATACGAACCAGATACGCAGTATTTT.

This clonotype was seen many times. The chain carries TRBV27 and TRBJ2-1; TRBD2 agrees at 13 bases. The V gene's germline CDR1 is MNHEY and CDR2 SMNVEV (reference sequence). There are 17 residues in the CDR3. Unmatched junction bases numbered 5, after V lost 6 bases and J lost 0 bases. The chain's CDR3 is CASRSGTSGNSYNEQFF. The CDR3 DNA sequence: TGTGCCAGCAGATCCGGGACTAGCGGGAACTCCTACAATGAGCAGTTCTTC.

As for this clonotype: The CDR3 does not end in the conserved phenylalanine or tryptophan, so this is likely a read error. The chain joins TRBV30 to TRBJ1-2; 9 bases align to TRBD1. There are 12 residues in the CDR3. Losses at the gene ends were 5 bases for V and 2 bases for J; bases not matched to a gene: 0. Germline V gene lookup returns CDR1 GTSNPN and CDR2 SVGIG (reference sequence). CDR3 nucleotides: TGTGCCTGGGGACAGGGGAACTATGGCTACACCTAC. Protein product: CAWGQGNYGYTY.

The chain couples TRBV4-2 to TRBJ2-7, with 9 bases that match TRBD2. The germline V gene encodes CDR1 LGHNA and CDR2 YNFKEQ. The CDR3 length is 14 residues. Trimming removed 9 bases from V and 0 bases from J; junction bases left unmatched: 6. The CDR3 protein is CASRASGDSYEQYF. CDR3 coding DNA: TGTGCCAGTCGGGCTAGCGGGGACTCCTACGAGCAGTACTTC.